One sample yielded the 5 T cell receptor beta chains listed below, sequenced in a study of blood T cell repertoires in COVID-19. Generated by immunoSEQ multiplex PCR, the TCRdb table keeps only in-frame clones and is missing some. The sample contains about 140,000 clones, around 79% of which appear only once. The source material was peripheral blood. All receptors derive from a man aged 50 or older with active or convalescent COVID-19.

This chain links TRBV18 with TRBJ2-7, with D possibly matching TRBD1 (5 bases). This CDR3 is 14 amino acids long. Germline-derived CDR1 and CDR2 are KGHSH and LQKENI. V shed 2 bases and J shed 3 bases, with 11 bases lying between them. The CDR3 reads CASSPSAQGYEQYF. CDR3 nucleotides: TGTGCCAGCTCACCAAGCGCTCAGGGCTACGAGCAGTACTTC.

The chain couples TRBV24-1 to TRBJ2-3; no clear D gene. The V end lost 6 bases, the J end lost 2 bases, and 8 bases lay between the germline ends. The germline gives CDR1 KGHDR, CDR2 SFDVKD. The CDR3 has 13 amino acids. CDR3 nucleotide sequence: TGTGCCACCAGTCCACTATCCACAGATACGCAGTATTTT. Amino acids: CATSPLSTDTQYF.

The chain combines TRBV5-4 with TRBJ2-6; the D is unclear. The CDR3 spans 16 residues. CDR1 SGHNT and CDR2 YYREEE come from the germline V gene (reference sequence). V dropped 4 bases and J dropped 0 bases, with 11 bases sitting between them. CDR3 protein: CASSELLNSGANVLTF. DNA for the CDR3: TGTGCCAGCAGCGAGTTACTAAACTCTGGGGCCAACGTCCTGACTTTC.

The gene calls are TRBV11-3 and TRBJ2-3; D possibly corresponds to TRBD1 (6 bases). The CDR3 totals 15 residues. The germline V gene encodes CDR1 SGHNT and CDR2 YENEEA. V lost 3 bases and J lost 4, with 14 bases in between. The CDR3 here is CASSFTGLKPDTQYF. CDR3 sequence (DNA): TGTGCCAGCAGCTTTACAGGGTTGAAGCCAGATACGCAGTATTTT.

This clone was seen more than once but under ten times. The chain joins TRBV19 to TRBJ1-1, with 7 positions matching TRBD1. Per the germline V gene, CDR1 is LNHDA and CDR2 is SQIVND (reference sequence). Trimming removed 6 bases from V and 6 bases from J; junction bases left unmatched: 4. The CDR3 covers 12 residues. In DNA form, the CDR3 reads TGTGCCAGTAGCAGAACAGGGGCTGAAGCTTTCTTT. It translates to CASSRTGAEAFF. Based on the CDR3 plus reference TRBV19 and TRBJ1-1, the full variable domain is DGGITQSPKYLFRKEGQNVTLSCEQNLNHDAMYWYRQDPGQGLRLIYYSQIVNDFQKGDIAEGYSVSREKKESFPLTVTSAQKNPTAFYLCASSRTGAEAFFGQGTRLTVV.